This T cell receptor beta chain came from a study of cytomegalovirus exposure and HLA in healthy donors. Findings of the study overall: It was reported that TCR beta sequences correctly inferred the HLA-A and HLA-B alleles for most subjects. Investigators reported 150 to 200 TCR beta chains as tied to cytomegalovirus.

Donors showed nominal health when sampled, although they likely had unrecorded immune exposures. Germline V gives CDR1 SEHNR, CDR2 FQNEAQ (reference sequence). The CDR3 extends over 14 amino acids. V dropped 3 bases and J dropped 7 bases, with 13 bases sitting between them. Primers for the PCR totalled 60 Vbeta and 13 Jbeta. Using immunoSEQ multiplex PCR, the repertoire was profiled, and TCRdb retains in-frame clones only, with some absent. The repertoire holds 75,000 to 100,000 clones, with about 81% as singletons. A remark on this clone: The antigen remains undetermined.

This receptor was taken from a man between 18 and 35 years old in good health and CMV-seropositive. The rearrangement links TRBV7-9 to TRBJ1-5; no clear D gene. Sequenced material: PBMCs. The CDR3 DNA follows: TGTGCCAGCAGCTTTGAGGGCCTCGAACAGCCCCAGCATTTT. As protein: CASSFEGLEQPQHF.